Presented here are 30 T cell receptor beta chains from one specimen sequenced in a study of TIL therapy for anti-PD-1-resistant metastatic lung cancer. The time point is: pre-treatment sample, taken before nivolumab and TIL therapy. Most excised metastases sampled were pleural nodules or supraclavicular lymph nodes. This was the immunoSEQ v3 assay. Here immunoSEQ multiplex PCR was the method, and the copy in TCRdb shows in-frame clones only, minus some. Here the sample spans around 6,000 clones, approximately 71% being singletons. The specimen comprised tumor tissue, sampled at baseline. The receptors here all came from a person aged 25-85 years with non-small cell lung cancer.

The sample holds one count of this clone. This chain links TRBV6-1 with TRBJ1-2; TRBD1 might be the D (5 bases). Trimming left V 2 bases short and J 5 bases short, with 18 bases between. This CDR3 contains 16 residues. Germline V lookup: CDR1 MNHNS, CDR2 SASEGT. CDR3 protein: CASSERAGGEGYGYTF. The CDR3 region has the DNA TGTGCCAGCAGTGAACGGGCGGGAGGGGAGGGGTATGGCTACACCTTC.

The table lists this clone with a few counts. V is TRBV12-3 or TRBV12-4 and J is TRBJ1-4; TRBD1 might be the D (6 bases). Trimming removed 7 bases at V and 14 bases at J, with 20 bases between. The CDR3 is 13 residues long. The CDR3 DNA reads TGTGCCAGCACCCCGCGGGGGGGCCTAATGCTGTTTTTT. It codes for CASTPRGGLMLFF.

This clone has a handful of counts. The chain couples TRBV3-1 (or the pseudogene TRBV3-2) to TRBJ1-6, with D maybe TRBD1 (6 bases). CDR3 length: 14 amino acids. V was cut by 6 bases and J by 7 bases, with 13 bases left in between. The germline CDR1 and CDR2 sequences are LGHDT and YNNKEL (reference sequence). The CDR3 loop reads CASSLTGSNSPLHF. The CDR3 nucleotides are TGTGCCAGCAGTCTGACAGGTTCAAATTCACCCCTCCACTTT.

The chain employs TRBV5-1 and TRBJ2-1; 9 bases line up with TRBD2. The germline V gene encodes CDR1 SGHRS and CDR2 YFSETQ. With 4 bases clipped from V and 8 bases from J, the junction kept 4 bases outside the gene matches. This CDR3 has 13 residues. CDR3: CASSIAGGHEQFF. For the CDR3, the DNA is TGCGCCAGCAGCATTGCGGGGGGGCATGAGCAGTTCTTC.

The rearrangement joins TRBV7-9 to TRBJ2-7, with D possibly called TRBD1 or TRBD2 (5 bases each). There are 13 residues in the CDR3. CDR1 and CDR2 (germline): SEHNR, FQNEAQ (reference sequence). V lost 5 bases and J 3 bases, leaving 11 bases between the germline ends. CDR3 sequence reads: CASSEGSYYEQYF. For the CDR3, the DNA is TGTGCCAGCAGCGAGGGGTCCTACTACGAGCAGTACTTC.

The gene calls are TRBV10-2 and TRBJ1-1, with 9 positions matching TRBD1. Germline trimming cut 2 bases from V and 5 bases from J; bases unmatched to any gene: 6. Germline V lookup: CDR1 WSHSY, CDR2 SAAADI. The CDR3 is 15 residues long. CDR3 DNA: TGCGCCAGCAGTGAGAGGACAGGGGCGGCGACTGAAGCTTTCTTT. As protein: CASSERTGAATEAFF.

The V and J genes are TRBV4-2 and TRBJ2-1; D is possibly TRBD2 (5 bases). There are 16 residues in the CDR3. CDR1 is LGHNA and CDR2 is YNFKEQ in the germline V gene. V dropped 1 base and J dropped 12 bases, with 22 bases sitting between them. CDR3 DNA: TGTGCCAGCAGCCAAGGACCTGCACGGGGTGAAGATAGGCAGTTCTTC. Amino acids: CASSQGPARGEDRQFF.

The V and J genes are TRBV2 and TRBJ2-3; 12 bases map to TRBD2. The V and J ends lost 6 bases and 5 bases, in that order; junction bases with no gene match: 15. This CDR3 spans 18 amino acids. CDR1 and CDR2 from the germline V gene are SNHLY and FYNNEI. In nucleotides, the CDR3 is TGTGCCAGCAGCGAAACTAGCGGGAGGAGGGCAATAGGAGATACGCAGTATTTT. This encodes CASSETSGRRAIGDTQYF.

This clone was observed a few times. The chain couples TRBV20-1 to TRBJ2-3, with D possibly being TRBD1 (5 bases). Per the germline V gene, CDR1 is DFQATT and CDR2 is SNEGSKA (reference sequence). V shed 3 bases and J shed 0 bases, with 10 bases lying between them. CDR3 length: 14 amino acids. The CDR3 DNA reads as TGCAGTGCTAGTAGGGGCACCAGCACAGATACGCAGTATTTT. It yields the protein CSASRGTSTDTQYF.

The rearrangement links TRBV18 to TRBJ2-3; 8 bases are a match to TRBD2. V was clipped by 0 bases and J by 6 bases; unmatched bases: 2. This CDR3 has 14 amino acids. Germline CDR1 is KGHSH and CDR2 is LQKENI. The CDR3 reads CASSPPTSADTQYF. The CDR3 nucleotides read TGTGCCAGCTCACCACCGACTAGCGCGGATACGCAGTATTTT.

The chain's CDR3 is CATSRGWTSGSWETQYF. The CDR3 DNA sequence: TGTGCCACCAGCAGAGGATGGACTAGCGGGAGTTGGGAGACCCAGTACTTC. This chain links TRBV15 with TRBJ2-5; 13 bases align to TRBD2. Trimming removed 1 base from V and 5 bases from J; junction bases left unmatched: 7. The CDR3 sequence is 17 residues long. From germline, CDR1 is LNHNV and CDR2 YYDKDF (reference sequence).

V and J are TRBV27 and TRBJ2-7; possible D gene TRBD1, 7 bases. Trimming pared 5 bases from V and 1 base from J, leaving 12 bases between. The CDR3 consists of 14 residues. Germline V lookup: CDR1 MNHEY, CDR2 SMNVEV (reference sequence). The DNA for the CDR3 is TGTGCCAGCAGTCCGGGGGACAGTTCCTACGAGCAGTACGTC. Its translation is CASSPGDSSYEQYV.

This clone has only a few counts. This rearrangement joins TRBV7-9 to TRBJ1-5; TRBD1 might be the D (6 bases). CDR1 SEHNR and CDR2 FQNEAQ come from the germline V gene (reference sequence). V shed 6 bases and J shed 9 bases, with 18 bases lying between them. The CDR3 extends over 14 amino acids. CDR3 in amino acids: CASSGGGGLPPQHF. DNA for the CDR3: TGTGCCAGCAGTGGAGGGGGGGGTTTACCGCCCCAGCATTTT.

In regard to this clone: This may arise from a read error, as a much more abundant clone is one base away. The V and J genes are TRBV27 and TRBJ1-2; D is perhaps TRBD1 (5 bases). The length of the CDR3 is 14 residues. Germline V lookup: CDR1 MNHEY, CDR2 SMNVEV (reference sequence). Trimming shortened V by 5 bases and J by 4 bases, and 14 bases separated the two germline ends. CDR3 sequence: CASSPAGRSYGYTF. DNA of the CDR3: TGTGCCAGCAGTCCAGCGGGACGGAGCTATGGCTACACCTTC.

This CDR3 reads CASSFLAGGLNEQFF. DNA for the CDR3: TGTGCCAGCAGCTTCCTAGCGGGGGGGCTTAATGAGCAGTTCTTC. This chain links TRBV7-3 with TRBJ2-1, with TRBD2 identical over 12 bases. This CDR3 is built from 15 residues. Trimming cost V 3 bases and J 7 bases; bases outside gene matches: 4. The V gene's germline CDR1 is SGHTA and CDR2 FQGTGA.

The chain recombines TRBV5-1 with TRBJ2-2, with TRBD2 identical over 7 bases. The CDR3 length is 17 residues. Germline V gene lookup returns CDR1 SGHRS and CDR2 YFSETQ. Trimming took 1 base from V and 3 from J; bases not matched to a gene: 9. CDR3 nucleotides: TGCGCCAGCAGCTTGTTCACGGGCGGGAGTGACACCGGGGAGCTGTTTTTT. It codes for CASSLFTGGSDTGELFF.

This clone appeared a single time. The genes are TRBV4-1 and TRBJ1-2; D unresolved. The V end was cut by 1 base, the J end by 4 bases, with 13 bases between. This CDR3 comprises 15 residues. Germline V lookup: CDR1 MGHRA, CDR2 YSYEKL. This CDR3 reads CASSQVAGEGYGYTF. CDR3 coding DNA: TGCGCCAGCAGCCAAGTAGCGGGAGAGGGCTATGGCTACACCTTC.

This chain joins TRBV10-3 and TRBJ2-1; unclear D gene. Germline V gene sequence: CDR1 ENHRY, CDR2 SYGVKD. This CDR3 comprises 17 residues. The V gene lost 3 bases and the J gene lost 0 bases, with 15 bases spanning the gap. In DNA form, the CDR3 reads TGTGCCATCAGTGACGGCGCTACCTCTCGCTCCTACAATGAGCAGTTCTTC. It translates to CAISDGATSRSYNEQFF.

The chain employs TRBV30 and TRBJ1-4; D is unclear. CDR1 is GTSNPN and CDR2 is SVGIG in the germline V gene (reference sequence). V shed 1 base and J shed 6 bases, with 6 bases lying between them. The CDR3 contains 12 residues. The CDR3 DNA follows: TGTGCCTGGAGTGCAGGTGATGAAAAACTGTTTTTT. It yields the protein CAWSAGDEKLFF. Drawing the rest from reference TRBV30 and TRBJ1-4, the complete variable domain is SQTIHQWPATLVQPVGSPLSLECTVEGTSNPNLYWYRQAAGRGLQLLFYSVGIGQISSEVPQNLSASRPQDRQFILSSKKLLLSDSGFYLCAWSAGDEKLFFGSGTQLSVL.

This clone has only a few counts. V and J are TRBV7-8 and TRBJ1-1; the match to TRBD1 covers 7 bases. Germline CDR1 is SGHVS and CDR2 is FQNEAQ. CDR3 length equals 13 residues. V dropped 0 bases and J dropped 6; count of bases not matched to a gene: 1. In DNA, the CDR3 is TGTGCCAGCAGCTTAGCCCAGGGGGCTGAAGCTTTCTTT. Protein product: CASSLAQGAEAFF.

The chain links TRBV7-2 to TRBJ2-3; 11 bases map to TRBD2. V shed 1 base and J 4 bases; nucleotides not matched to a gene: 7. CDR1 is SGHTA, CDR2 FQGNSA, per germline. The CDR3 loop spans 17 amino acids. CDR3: CASSLVGLAGGADTQYF. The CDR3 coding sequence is TGTGCCAGCAGCTTAGTAGGGCTAGCGGGAGGAGCAGATACGCAGTATTTT.

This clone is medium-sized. CDR3 nucleotide sequence: TGTGCCAGCAGCCCCGTTCTCCGCGAGCAGTACTTC. Translation gives CASSPVLREQYF. V and J are TRBV7-9 and TRBJ2-7; D unclear. Trimming pared 5 bases from V and 6 bases from J, leaving 11 bases between. The length of the CDR3 is 12 residues. Germline V gives CDR1 SEHNR, CDR2 FQNEAQ (reference sequence).

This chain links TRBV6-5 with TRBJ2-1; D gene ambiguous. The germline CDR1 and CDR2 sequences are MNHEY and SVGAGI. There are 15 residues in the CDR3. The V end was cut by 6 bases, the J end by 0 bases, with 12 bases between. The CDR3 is CASSRDGSSYNEQFF. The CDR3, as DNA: TGTGCCAGCAGCCGAGACGGTAGCTCCTACAATGAGCAGTTCTTC.

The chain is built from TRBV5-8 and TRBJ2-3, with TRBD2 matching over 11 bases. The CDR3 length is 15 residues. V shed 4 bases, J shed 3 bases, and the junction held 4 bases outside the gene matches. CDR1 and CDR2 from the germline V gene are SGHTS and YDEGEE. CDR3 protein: CASSPASGGTDTQYF. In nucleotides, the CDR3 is TGTGCCAGCAGCCCCGCTAGCGGGGGGACAGATACGCAGTATTTT.

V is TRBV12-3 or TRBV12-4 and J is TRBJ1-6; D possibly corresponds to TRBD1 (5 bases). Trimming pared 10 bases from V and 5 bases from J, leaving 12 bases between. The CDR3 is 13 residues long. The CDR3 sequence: CATGGFDNSPLHF. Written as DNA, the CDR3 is TGTGCCACCGGGGGATTTGATAATTCACCCCTCCACTTT.

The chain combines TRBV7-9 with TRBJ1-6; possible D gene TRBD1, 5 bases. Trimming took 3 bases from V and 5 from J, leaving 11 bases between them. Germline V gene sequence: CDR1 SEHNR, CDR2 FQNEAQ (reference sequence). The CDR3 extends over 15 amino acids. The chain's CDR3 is CASSFASGNNSPLHF. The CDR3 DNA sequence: TGTGCCAGCAGCTTCGCATCAGGGAATAATTCACCCCTCCACTTT.

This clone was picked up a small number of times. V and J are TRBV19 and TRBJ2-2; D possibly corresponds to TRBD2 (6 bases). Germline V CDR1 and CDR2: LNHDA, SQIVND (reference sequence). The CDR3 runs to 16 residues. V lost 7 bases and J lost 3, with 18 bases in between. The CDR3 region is CASTLSGTGDTGELFF. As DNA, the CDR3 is TGTGCCAGTACCCTCTCGGGGACGGGGGACACCGGGGAGCTGTTTTTT.

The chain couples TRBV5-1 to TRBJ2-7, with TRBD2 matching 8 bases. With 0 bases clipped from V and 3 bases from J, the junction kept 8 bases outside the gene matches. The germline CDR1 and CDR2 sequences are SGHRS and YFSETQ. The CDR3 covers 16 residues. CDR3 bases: TGCGCCAGCAGCTTGGATCCGGGAGGGTTCTTCTACGAGCAGTACTTC. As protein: CASSLDPGGFFYEQYF.

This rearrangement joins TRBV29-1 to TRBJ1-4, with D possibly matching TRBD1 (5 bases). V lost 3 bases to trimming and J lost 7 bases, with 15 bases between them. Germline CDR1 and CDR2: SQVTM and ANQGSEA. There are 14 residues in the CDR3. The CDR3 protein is CSVDGGGGGEKLFF. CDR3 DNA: TGCAGCGTTGATGGCGGGGGTGGGGGTGAAAAACTGTTTTTT.

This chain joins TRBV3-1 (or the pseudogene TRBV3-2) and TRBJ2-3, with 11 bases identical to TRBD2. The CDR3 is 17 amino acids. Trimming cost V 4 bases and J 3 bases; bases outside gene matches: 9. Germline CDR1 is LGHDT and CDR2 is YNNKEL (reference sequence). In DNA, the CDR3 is TGTGCCAGCAGCCCCTTTGATAGCGGGGGGGCGACAGATACGCAGTATTTT. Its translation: CASSPFDSGGATDTQYF.